This TCR beta chain was sequenced during a study of STAT5B mutations in CD4+ large granular lymphocyte leukemia. This clone appeared a few times. Its antigen is not known. Some clones are missing from TCRdb's copy, which holds only in-frame ones; the method was immunoSEQ multiplex PCR. Seen here are 30,000 or so clones, about 81% observed once, and the top ten hold approximately 3.3%. Regarding the study as a whole: Patient CD4-sorted repertoires looked more clonal than healthy CD4+ repertoires, even without putative leukemic clones.

Per germline, CDR1 MNHNS and CDR2 SASEGT. The V end lost 4 bases, the J end lost 2 bases, and 2 bases lay between the germline ends. The CDR3 runs to 11 residues. The sample taken for sequencing was CD4+ T cells from blood buffy coats. V and J are TRBV6-1 and TRBJ1-1; D gene uncertain. This clonotype was sampled from a human donor in good health. The CDR3 reads CASSANTEAFF. CDR3 bases: TGTGCCAGCAGTGCCAACACTGAAGCTTTCTTT.